This T cell receptor (beta chain) emerged from a study of T cell responses to AZD1222 COVID-19 vaccine. In regard to this clone: Its specificity is unknown.

Generated by immunoSEQ multiplex PCR, the TCRdb table keeps only in-frame clones and is missing some. This table has 130,000 or so clones, 85% to 90% appearing once. V shed 1 base and J shed 3 bases, with 4 bases lying between them. CDR1 is DFQATT and CDR2 is SNEGSKA in the germline V gene (reference sequence). The CDR3 sequence is 11 residues long. Findings and limits, study-wide: Nearly half of spike-specific TCRs reportedly target unmutated variant regions.

The gene calls are TRBV20-1 and TRBJ2-7; D not resolved. The sequence was obtained from an adult in good health. Material: peripheral blood, obtained on day 0 of AZD1222 vaccination. CDR3 coding DNA: TGCAGTGCTAGAGTGGGCTACGAGCAGTACTTC. Its protein is CSARVGYEQYF.